The following is a T cell receptor (beta chain) sequence with its context. What it recognizes is unknown. The record originates from a study of shared clonotypes between healthy human individuals. Study summary: Per-donor plates numbered three CD4 naive, three CD4 memory, two CD8 naive and one CD8 memory. The study, taken as a whole, reports: About 5% of naive CD4 clonotypes were shared across several donors. Blood alone was sampled, and tissue repertoires likely differ.

Germline loops: CDR1 SGHRS, CDR2 YFSETQ. The CDR3 consists of 17 residues. Genomic DNA (from each subset) was split evenly across several immunoSEQ plates. Data came from immunoSEQ multiplex PCR; TCRdb stores just in-frame clones and leaves some out. The table shows about 680,000 clones, with 73% occurring only once. V gene TRBV5-1 combines with J gene TRBJ2-5; D tentatively reads TRBD1 or TRBD2 (5 bases each). The DNA end is a closer match to TRBJ2-7, so the J assignment may be wrong. This clonotype was sampled from a woman aged 25 to 45 in good health. Sequencing was carried out using memory CD4+ T cells sorted from blood. As to subset: CD45RA-negative fraction. CDR3 region: CASSLERANEWDREQYF. The CDR3 bases are TGCGCCAGCAGCTTGGAACGGGCCAACGAATGGGACCGCGAGCAGTACTTC.